Reported below is one T cell receptor (beta chain). Looked up from germline, CDR1 is MNHEY and CDR2 is SMNVEV (reference sequence). The CDR3 is 16 residues long. Between the trimmed V and J ends, which lost 3 bases and 1 base, there was a span of 16 bases. The record originates from a study of blood T cell repertoires in COVID-19. Study-level information: Both acute and convalescent COVID-19 samples were obtained from the United States, Italy and Spain. T cells, B-cell-depleted T cells, or PBMCs supplied cDNA or gDNA.

Original processing notes: Cell counts per sample came from amplifying reference gene primers. The method was immunoSEQ multiplex PCR; TCRdb's version includes in-frame clones alone and lacks a portion of them. That table is the source of V, J and clone size, and D and trimming were worked out from the DNA. This table has approximately 320,000 clones, roughly 85% appearing once. Sequencing was done on a sample of peripheral blood. The TCR was taken from a human donor in a cohort sampled during active COVID-19. The chain has TRBV27 and TRBJ2-7; a possible D gene is TRBD1 (5 bases). The DNA of the CDR3 is TGTGCCAGCAGTTTTTCGGCCGGACAATCGTCCTACGAGCAGTACTTC. Translation gives CASSFSAGQSSYEQYF.